This T cell receptor beta chain was recorded in a study of neoadjuvant anti-PD-1 for oral cavity cancer. For the study at large: Most patients had three to four biweekly doses of 3 mg/kg nivolumab before resection. Patients without progression received a fourth nivolumab dose around day 43, then surgical resection on days 50-56. Study-level findings and limits: Only a few patients per response group were TCR-analyzed; validation needed.

Some clones are missing from TCRdb's copy, which holds only in-frame ones; the method was immunoSEQ multiplex PCR. Of approximately 15,000 clones in the sample, around 64% are singletons; the top ten hold under 2.5%. Only one count was recorded for this clone. Its antigen is not identified. This CDR3 comprises 17 residues. Germline V gene data show CDR1 as SNHLY and CDR2 as FYNNEI. Deletions cut 6 bases from V and 0 bases from J, with 15 bases between. The chain uses TRBV2 and TRBJ2-6, with a tentative D call TRBD1 (6 bases). This sample comprised PBMCs, obtained before nivolumab (anti-PD-1) treatment. The clonotype originates from a person aged 35 to 85 with oral cavity squamous cell carcinoma. The CDR3: CASRWDIYSSGANVLTF. CDR3 coding DNA: TGTGCCAGCAGGTGGGACATCTATAGCTCTGGGGCCAACGTCCTGACTTTC.